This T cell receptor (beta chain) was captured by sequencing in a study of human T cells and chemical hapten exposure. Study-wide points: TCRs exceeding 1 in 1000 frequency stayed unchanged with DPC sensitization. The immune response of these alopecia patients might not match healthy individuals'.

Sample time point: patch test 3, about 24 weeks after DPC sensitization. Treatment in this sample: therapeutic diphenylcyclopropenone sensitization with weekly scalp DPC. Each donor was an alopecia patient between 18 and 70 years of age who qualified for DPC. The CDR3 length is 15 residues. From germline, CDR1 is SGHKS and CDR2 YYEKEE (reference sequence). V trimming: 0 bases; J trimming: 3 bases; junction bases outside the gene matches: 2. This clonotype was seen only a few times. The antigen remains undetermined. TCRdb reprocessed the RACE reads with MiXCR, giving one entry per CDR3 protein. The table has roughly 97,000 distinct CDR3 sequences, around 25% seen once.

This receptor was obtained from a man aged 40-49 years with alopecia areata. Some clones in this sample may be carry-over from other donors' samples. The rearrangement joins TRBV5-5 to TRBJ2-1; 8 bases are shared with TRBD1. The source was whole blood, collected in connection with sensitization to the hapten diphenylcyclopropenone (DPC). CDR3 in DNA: TGTGCCAGCAGCTTGGTAACAGGGGGCTACAATGAGCAGTTCTTC. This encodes CASSLVTGGYNEQFF. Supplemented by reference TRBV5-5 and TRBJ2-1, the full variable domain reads DAGVTQSPTHLIKTRGQQVTLRCSPISGHKSVSWYQQVLGQGPQFIFQYYEKEERGRGNFPDRFSARQFPNYSSELNVNALLLGDSALYLCASSLVTGGYNEQFFGPGTRLTVL.